This T cell receptor (beta chain) was retrieved from a study of shared clonotypes between healthy human individuals. Clones were read by immunoSEQ multiplex PCR, and TCRdb kept only the in-frame ones, dropping some. The sample records around 2.1 million clones, approximately 96% being singletons. The germline V gene has CDR1 LGHNT and CDR2 FRNRAP. There are 14 residues in the CDR3. V was cut by 7 bases and J by 8 bases, with 17 bases left in between. V usage is TRBV12-5 and J usage is TRBJ1-4; possibly TRBD1 for D (6 bases). The source material was naive CD4+ T cells sorted from blood. Described subset: CD45RA+ positively selected. This receptor was identified in a man younger than 35 in good health. The CDR3 nucleotides are TGTGCTAGTGCCTGGGGACAAAGAAGGGAAAAACTGTTTTTT. It is translated as CASAWGQRREKLFF.